The 25 T cell receptor beta chains presented below share a single source sample, sequenced in a study of CD8 T cells in ankylosing spondylitis. TCRdb ran MiXCR on the 5' RACE reads and lists one entry per CDR3 protein. The sample holds about 220,000 distinct CDR3 sequences, around 24% seen once. Sequencing was performed on blood, either unsorted or a sorted T cell fraction (not recorded which). The receptors derive from a male donor with ankylosing spondylitis or in good health (not recorded which).

This clonotype was counted at least ten times. The chain uses TRBV29-1 and TRBJ1-1; 7 positions match TRBD1. The CDR3 is 14 amino acids. In germline, CDR1 is SQVTM, CDR2 ANQGSEA. Losses at the gene ends were 4 bases for V and 3 bases for J; bases not matched to a gene: 8. As DNA, the CDR3 is TGCAGCGTTGTAGGGGACAGCTCCTACACTGAAGCTTTCTTT. It specifies CSVVGDSSYTEAFF.

In its sample, this clonotype was seen many times. The genes are TRBV5-1 and TRBJ2-3; D may be TRBD1 (5 bases). Germline lookup yields CDR1 SGHRS and CDR2 YFSETQ. V shed 4 bases and J shed 6 bases, with 15 bases lying between them. The CDR3 loop spans 14 amino acids. As DNA, the CDR3 is TGCGCCAGCAGCCCACAGGTTTACCCGGATACGCAGTATTTT. This sequence encodes CASSPQVYPDTQYF.

V and J are TRBV7-6 and TRBJ2-2; TRBD1 agrees at 7 bases. The CDR3 covers 15 residues. V dropped 1 base and J dropped 5; count of bases not matched to a gene: 4. Germline assignment: CDR1 SGHVS and CDR2 FNYEAQ. The CDR3 loop is CASSLGGGWTGELFF. In DNA, the CDR3 is TGTGCCAGCAGCTTAGGAGGGGGCTGGACCGGGGAGCTGTTTTTT.

The chain is built from TRBV6-1 and TRBJ2-4; 7 nucleotides match TRBD1. CDR3 length: 15 residues. Germline V lookup: CDR1 MNHNS, CDR2 SASEGT. The V gene end was trimmed by 5 bases and the J gene end by 5 bases; junction bases not matched to a gene: 9. The CDR3 protein is CASSRRTGPENIQYF. DNA of the CDR3: TGTGCCAGCAGTAGACGGACAGGACCAGAAAACATTCAGTACTTC.

Only a few counts were recorded for this clonotype. CDR3 nucleotides: TGCAGTGCTAGTCCGGGACCGACTCGCTACGAGCAGTACTTC. It specifies CSASPGPTRYEQYF. The chain joins TRBV20-1 to TRBJ2-7; the D gene could be TRBD1 or TRBD2 (5 bases each). This CDR3 region has 14 residues. Trimming removed 3 bases from V and 3 bases from J, with 15 bases in between. Germline loops: CDR1 DFQATT, CDR2 SNEGSKA (reference sequence).

This clonotype was observed a handful of times. V gene TRBV20-1 combines with J gene TRBJ1-6, with D possibly being TRBD1 (5 bases). Looked up from germline, CDR1 is DFQATT and CDR2 is SNEGSKA (reference sequence). This CDR3 comprises 13 residues. The germline V and J ends were trimmed by 2 bases and 7 bases, with 9 bases remaining between them. The CDR3 spells CSARQGRNSPLHF. DNA of the CDR3: TGCAGTGCTAGACAGGGAAGGAATTCACCCCTCCACTTT.

This clonotype was counted ten times or more. The CDR3 loop reads CAISSWDGAVYGYTF. The DNA for the CDR3 is TGTGCCATCAGTTCCTGGGATGGGGCAGTCTATGGCTACACCTTC. V is TRBV10-3 and J is TRBJ1-2; tentatively, D is TRBD1 (5 bases). The germline V and J ends were trimmed by 5 bases and 4 bases, with 17 bases remaining between them. The germline CDR1 and CDR2 sequences are ENHRY and SYGVKD. This CDR3 is 15 amino acids long.

The table lists this clonotype with many counts. The rearrangement links TRBV4-1 to TRBJ1-2, with 9 bases that match TRBD1. This CDR3 spans 16 amino acids. Trimming removed 1 base from V and 5 bases from J; junction bases left unmatched: 8. The germline CDR1 and CDR2 sequences are MGHRA and YSYEKL. The CDR3 is CASSQVPRQGGYGYTF. In DNA form, the CDR3 reads TGCGCCAGCAGCCAAGTACCTAGACAGGGGGGGTATGGCTACACCTTC.

This clonotype has a handful of counts. The J gene is TRBJ2-2, the V gene TRBV12-3 or TRBV12-4, with 7 bases lining up with TRBD2. This CDR3 comprises 15 residues. V gave up 6 bases and J gave up 2 bases; unmatched junction bases: 6. The CDR3 DNA is TGTGCCAGCAGGGGCGGGGGACGTAACACCGGGGAGCTGTTTTTT. It codes for CASRGGGRNTGELFF.

In this sample, this clonotype turned up many times. This CDR3 is CASSVTGTGLGETQYF. CDR3 in DNA: TGTGCCAGCAGCGTAACAGGCACAGGGCTTGGCGAGACCCAGTACTTC. The chain recombines TRBV9 with TRBJ2-5, with D possibly matching TRBD1 (6 bases). V lost 1 base and J lost 5, with 18 bases in between. Germline CDR1 is SGDLS and CDR2 is YYNGEE. The CDR3 has 16 residues.

This clonotype was counted many times. An end of the junction differs from the germline gene, which may be a read error. This chain links TRBV12-3 or TRBV12-4 with TRBJ2-1; no firm D call. The CDR3 sequence is 8 residues long. The CDR3 reads CASTHYDF. In nucleotides, the CDR3 is TGTGCCAGCACTCATTATGACTTC.

Many counts were recorded for this clonotype. The chain has TRBV5-1 and TRBJ2-2; possibly TRBD2 for D (6 bases). CDR3 length equals 14 residues. CDR1 and CDR2 from the germline V gene are SGHRS and YFSETQ. V lost 4 bases and J 4 bases, leaving 11 bases between the germline ends. CDR3 loop: CASSPRDSTGELFF. CDR3 nucleotides: TGCGCCAGCAGCCCTCGGGACTCCACCGGGGAGCTGTTTTTT.

This clonotype was seen many times. The chain is built from TRBV7-2 and TRBJ2-2; D not resolved. Germline loops: CDR1 SGHTA, CDR2 FQGNSA. The CDR3 extends over 15 amino acids. The germline V and J ends were trimmed by 1 base and 4 bases, with 10 bases remaining between them. DNA of the CDR3: TGTGCCAGCAGCTTAGTACTGGGCCCCACCGGGGAGCTGTTTTTT. This codes for CASSLVLGPTGELFF.

This clonotype was detected only a few times. The CDR3 nucleotides are TGTGCCACCAGTATGGCTAGCGGGTCGGGTGGGCAGTTCTTC. Protein product: CATSMASGSGGQFF. The chain links TRBV24-1 to TRBJ2-1, with 8 bases that match TRBD2. CDR3 length: 14 residues. Germline CDR1 is KGHDR and CDR2 is SFDVKD. V shed 6 bases, J shed 12 bases, and the junction held 12 bases outside the gene matches.

This clonotype was observed at least ten times. The chain employs TRBV20-1 and TRBJ2-4; D remains ambiguous. The CDR3 covers 15 residues. Between the trimmed V and J ends, which lost 1 base and 5 bases, there was a span of 15 bases. Looked up from germline, CDR1 is DFQATT and CDR2 is SNEGSKA (reference sequence). This CDR3 reads CSARGWQPTENIQYF. The CDR3 nucleotides read TGCAGTGCTAGAGGATGGCAGCCCACCGAAAACATTCAGTACTTC.

This clonotype was recorded at least ten times. The V gene is TRBV20-1, the J gene TRBJ2-1, with D hard to call. The CDR3 spans 14 residues. V dropped 1 base and J dropped 12 bases, with 19 bases sitting between them. Germline CDR1 DFQATT, CDR2 SNEGSKA (reference sequence). CDR3 nucleotides: TGCAGTGCTAGAGCTACATCCCAGAAAATAGGGCAGTTCTTC. Amino acid sequence: CSARATSQKIGQFF.

This clonotype was counted many times. V and J are TRBV3-1 and TRBJ2-5; D is ambiguous. The V gene lost 2 bases and the J gene lost 0 bases, with 10 bases spanning the gap. Looked up from germline, CDR1 is LGHDT and CDR2 is YNNKEL (reference sequence). This CDR3 is built from 15 residues. The CDR3 here is CASSQLAGNQETQYF. DNA of the CDR3: TGTGCCAGCAGCCAATTGGCAGGCAACCAAGAGACCCAGTACTTC.

This clonotype was observed a handful of times. The rearrangement joins TRBV20-1 to TRBJ2-1; TRBD1 matches at 8 bases. This CDR3 has 11 amino acids. V dropped 6 bases and J dropped 10; count of bases not matched to a gene: 5. CDR1 is DFQATT, CDR2 SNEGSKA, per germline (reference sequence). CDR3 sequence reads: CSAFDRGEQFF. The CDR3 DNA is TGCAGTGCCTTCGACAGGGGCGAGCAGTTCTTC.

This clonotype was seen at least ten times. V usage is TRBV12-3 or TRBV12-4 and J usage is TRBJ1-2; D might be TRBD1 (5 bases). The V gene lost 4 bases and the J gene lost 0 bases, with 15 bases spanning the gap. The CDR3 is 16 amino acids. The CDR3 reads CASSSFGGGANYGYTF. CDR3 nucleotides: TGTGCCAGCAGTTCGTTCGGGGGTGGAGCTAACTATGGCTACACCTTC.

This clonotype was found a few times. The chain combines TRBV12-3 or TRBV12-4 with TRBJ2-1; 9 bases match TRBD2. This CDR3 comprises 16 residues. The ends lost 10 bases at V and 6 bases at J; junction bases unmatched: 16. The CDR3 protein is CAISKGGRGPFNEQFF. The CDR3 DNA reads as TGTGCCATCTCCAAAGGCGGGAGGGGACCCTTCAATGAGCAGTTCTTC.

This chain joins TRBV20-1 and TRBJ2-3, with a weak D call TRBD2 (5 bases). Germline V gene sequence: CDR1 DFQATT, CDR2 SNEGSKA (reference sequence). This CDR3 has 15 amino acids. V shed 6 bases and J shed 0 bases, with 16 bases lying between them. This chain's CDR3 is CSAETPAESTDTQYF. Here the CDR3 DNA reads TGCAGTGCCGAAACCCCAGCGGAGAGCACAGATACGCAGTATTTT.

This chain connects TRBV7-3 to TRBJ2-1; D perhaps matches TRBD1 (6 bases). The CDR3 extends over 14 amino acids. Germline loops: CDR1 SGHTA, CDR2 FQGTGA. V lost 0 bases and J 6 bases, leaving 9 bases between the germline ends. The CDR3 region has the DNA TGTGCCAGCAGCTTAACAGGGGGAAGCAATGAGCAGTTCTTC. It encodes CASSLTGGSNEQFF.

The chain uses TRBV20-1 and TRBJ2-3; D perhaps matches TRBD1 (6 bases). Germline lookup yields CDR1 DFQATT and CDR2 SNEGSKA (reference sequence). The CDR3 totals 14 residues. Trimming pared 3 bases from V and 3 bases from J, leaving 13 bases between. The CDR3 nucleotides read TGCAGTGCTAGTGTACAGGGTTATACAGATACGCAGTATTTT. Amino acids: CSASVQGYTDTQYF.

This clonotype was counted many times. J is TRBJ1-3 and V is TRBV12-3 or TRBV12-4, with D unresolved. The V end lost 1 base, the J end lost 0 bases, and 10 bases lay between the germline ends. The CDR3 runs 16 residues. The CDR3 nucleotides read TGTGCCAGCAGTTTAGATGAACGATCCTCTGGAAACACCATATATTTT. It specifies CASSLDERSSGNTIYF.

This clonotype was seen at least ten times. This rearrangement joins TRBV7-2 to TRBJ2-7; maybe TRBD2 (5 bases). Trimming cost V 0 bases and J 4 bases, with 7 bases left between them. The germline V gene encodes CDR1 SGHTA and CDR2 FQGNSA. The CDR3 loop spans 13 amino acids. The CDR3, as DNA: TGTGCCAGCAGCTTAGCGGGAGTATACGAGCAGTACTTC. Translated, it gives CASSLAGVYEQYF.